What follows are 6 T cell receptor beta chains derived from one specimen sequenced in a study of blood T cell repertoires in COVID-19. Here immunoSEQ multiplex PCR was the method, and the copy in TCRdb shows in-frame clones only, minus some. The sample lists 200,000 or so clones, approximately 86% occurring once. The sample comprised peripheral blood. The source is a man aged 70-80 years with active or convalescent COVID-19.

This chain uses TRBV9 with TRBJ1-2; D is possibly TRBD1 (6 bases). The CDR3 contains 14 residues. Germline CDR1 reads SGDLS; CDR2 reads YYNGEE. Trimming removed 3 bases at V and 4 bases at J, with 13 bases between. For the CDR3, the DNA is TGTGCCAGCAGCGGAGGACAGCCGTCCTATGGCTACACCTTC. Protein product: CASSGGQPSYGYTF.

The J gene is TRBJ2-3, the V gene TRBV15; 13 bases align to TRBD2. Germline CDR1 LNHNV, CDR2 YYDKDF (reference sequence). The CDR3 sequence is 18 residues long. The V gene end was trimmed by 7 bases and the J gene end by 1 base; junction bases not matched to a gene: 11. The CDR3 nucleotides read TGTGCCACCAACGAACTAGCGGGAGGGAGAATTGGCACAGATACGCAGTATTTT. Protein product: CATNELAGGRIGTDTQYF.

The chain recombines TRBV27 with TRBJ1-2, with TRBD1 matching over 7 bases. Trimming took 2 bases from V and 4 from J; bases not matched to a gene: 13. The germline V gene encodes CDR1 MNHEY and CDR2 SMNVEV (reference sequence). The CDR3 runs 17 residues. Here the CDR3 reads CASSLLGRGGLGYGYTF. Here the CDR3 DNA reads TGTGCCAGCAGTTTACTGGGGCGAGGGGGCTTGGGCTATGGCTACACCTTC.

The rearrangement joins TRBV29-1 to TRBJ1-1, with TRBD1 identical over 11 bases. The CDR3 is 17 residues long. V was pared by 7 bases and J by 4 bases, with 17 bases of the junction left unmatched. CDR1 and CDR2 (germline): SQVTM, ANQGSEA. The CDR3 DNA follows: TGCAGCGCCACCGGGACAGGGGGGATTAGGGTCACCACTGAAGCTTTCTTT. This gives the protein CSATGTGGIRVTTEAFF.

The genes are TRBV27 and TRBJ2-7; D is ambiguous. The CDR3 is 16 residues long. V lost 4 bases and J lost 3, with 19 bases in between. In germline, CDR1 is MNHEY, CDR2 SMNVEV (reference sequence). In DNA, the CDR3 is TGTGCCAGCAGTTCCCCCCTAGGTGGAAGGATCTACGAGCAGTACTTC. It is translated as CASSSPLGGRIYEQYF.

This chain uses TRBV28 with TRBJ1-5, with D perhaps TRBD1 (6 bases). Trimming removed 3 bases at V and 0 bases at J, with 9 bases between. Per germline, CDR1 MDHEN and CDR2 SYDVKM. The CDR3 contains 15 residues. As DNA, the CDR3 is TGTGCCAGCAGTTTGCAGGGGAGTAGCAATCAGCCCCAGCATTTT. The encoded protein is CASSLQGSSNQPQHF.